This TCR beta chain emerged from a study of blood T cell repertoires in COVID-19 (dated by TCRdb to 2019 to 2021). Background on the whole study: Collaborator samples came from the United States, Italy and Spain and covered acute and convalescent phases of COVID-19. The material from the prospective study consisted of cDNA or gDNA derived from T cells, B-cell-depleted T cells, or PBMCs. Subjects who had been exposed to COVID-19, were actively infected with it, or had recovered from it provided the deeply sampled blood TCRbeta repertoires that made up the dataset. The repertoires were released in a freely available public database meant as a resource for research on the immune response to SARS-CoV-2. The samples were drawn from two sources: the first 160 participants of the ongoing ImmuneRACE study, and fewer than 1,500 subjects contributed by 6 global collaborators. A de-identified subject ID, COVID-19 status, age in years and sex were almost always included in the sample metadata. HLA class I and class II types, where available, came from metadata supplied by the sample provider rather than from assay-based typing.

Comments on this clone: The specificity of this receptor is unknown. No base quality information exists; no much larger clone differs at one position.

Taken from the germline V gene (reference sequence), the CDR1 and CDR2 loops are LNHDA and SQIVND. V loses 1 base, J loses 5 bases, and the germline ends lie 11 bases apart. Spanning cysteine to phenylalanine, the CDR3 consists of 14 amino acids. The retained sequence is limited to the CDR3, 42 bases, with the frame set at the first base. Here is what the overall study found, with its caveats: How much clinical and demographic metadata was included differed by source and by participant, and the metadata was provided uncurated.

TCRbeta CDR3 regions were amplified from genomic DNA by means of the immunoSEQ Assay, a bias-controlled multiplex PCR. The study's processing was this. Nucleated cell counts per sample were estimated from amplification of reference gene primers within the assay. Sequence reads were collapsed and filtered to measure the absolute abundance of every unique TCRbeta CDR3 rearrangement. Productive Simpson clonality was computed per sample as the square root of Simpson's diversity index over productive rearrangements. TCRdb stores this immuneACCESS table with in-frame sequences only. Part of the clones is absent; in the studies checked, under half of the shortfall reflects unresolved V genes, and no reason is known for the rest. V and J calls plus clone size are reproduced from that table; the DNA served to infer D and trimming. Within this sample are tens of thousands of clones, with around 82% of them counted one time only. 3.2% of the sample is in the top ten clones.

Each collaborating institution followed its own protocols to collect whole blood in K2EDTA tubes. For TCRbeta analysis, collaborators shipped samples in one of three forms: frozen whole blood, isolated PBMCs, or DNA extracted from either of those sample types. The V and J segments used are TRBV19 and TRBJ2-5; the D gene assignment is ambiguous. The TCR was taken from a man aged 40-55 years with acute or convalescent COVID-19. The source material was peripheral blood. The CDR3 region: CASSIGGSSETQYF. In nucleotide form, the sequence is TGTGCCAGTAGTATAGGCGGCTCGAGTGAGACCCAGTACTTC. With the portions outside the CDR3 filled from the reference TRBV19 and TRBJ2-5 genes, the complete variable region becomes DGGITQSPKYLFRKEGQNVTLSCEQNLNHDAMYWYRQDPGQGLRLIYYSQIVNDFQKGDIAEGYSVSREKKESFPLTVTSAQKNPTAFYLCASSIGGSSETQYFGPGTRLLVL.